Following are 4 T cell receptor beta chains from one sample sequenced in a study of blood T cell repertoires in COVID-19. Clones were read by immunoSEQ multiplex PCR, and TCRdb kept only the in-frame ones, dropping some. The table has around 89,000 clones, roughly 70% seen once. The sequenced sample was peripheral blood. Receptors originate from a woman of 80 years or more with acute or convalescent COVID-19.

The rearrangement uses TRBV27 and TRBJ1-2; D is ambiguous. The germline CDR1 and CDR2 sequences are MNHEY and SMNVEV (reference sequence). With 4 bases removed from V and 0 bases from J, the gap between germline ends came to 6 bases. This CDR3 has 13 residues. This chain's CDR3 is CASSSGTNYGYTF. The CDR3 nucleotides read TGTGCCAGCAGTTCGGGGACTAACTATGGCTACACCTTC.

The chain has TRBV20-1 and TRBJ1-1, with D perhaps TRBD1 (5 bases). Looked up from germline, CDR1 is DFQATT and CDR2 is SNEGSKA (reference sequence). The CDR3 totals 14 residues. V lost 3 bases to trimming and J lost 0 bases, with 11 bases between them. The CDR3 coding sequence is TGCAGTGCTAGTTCTCCAGGGATGAACACTGAAGCTTTCTTT. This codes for CSASSPGMNTEAFF.

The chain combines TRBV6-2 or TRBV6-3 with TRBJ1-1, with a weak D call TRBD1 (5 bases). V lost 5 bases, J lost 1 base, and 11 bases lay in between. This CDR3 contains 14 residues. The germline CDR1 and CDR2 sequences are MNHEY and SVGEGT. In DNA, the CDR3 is TGTGCCAGCAGTACGTATGGGGCGAACACTGAAGCTTTCTTT. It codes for CASSTYGANTEAFF.

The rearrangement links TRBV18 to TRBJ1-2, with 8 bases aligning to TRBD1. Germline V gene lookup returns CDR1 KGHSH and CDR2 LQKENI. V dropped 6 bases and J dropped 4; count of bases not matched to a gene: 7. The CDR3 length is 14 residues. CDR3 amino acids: CASSQGQGSYGYTF. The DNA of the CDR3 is TGTGCCAGCTCGCAAGGACAGGGTTCCTATGGCTACACCTTC. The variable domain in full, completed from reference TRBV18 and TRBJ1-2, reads NAGVMQNPRHLVRRRGQEARLRCSPMKGHSHVYWYRQLPEEGLKFMVYLQKENIIDESGMPKERFSAEFPKEGPSILRIQQVVRGDSAAYFCASSQGQGSYGYTFGSGTRLTVV.